The 12 T cell receptor beta chains below all came from one sample that was sequenced in a study of shared clonotypes between healthy human individuals. TCRdb's copy holds only in-frame clones and misses some; the assay was immunoSEQ multiplex PCR. The sample includes 470,000 or so clones, approximately 84% of them seen just once. Specimen: PBMCs. The origin of the receptors is a woman in her forties in good health. Some clones in this sample may be carry-over from other donors' samples.

This rearrangement joins TRBV5-1 to TRBJ2-3; 12 bases fit TRBD1. The CDR3 has 18 amino acids. J was trimmed by 1 base and V by 2 bases; bases with no gene match: 8. Germline CDR1 SGHRS, CDR2 YFSETQ. The DNA for the CDR3 is TGCGCCAGCAGCTTCCCGGGACAGGGGGCGACGGGCACAGATACGCAGTATTTT. It codes for CASSFPGQGATGTDTQYF.

The chain carries TRBV5-6 and TRBJ1-5; maybe TRBD1 (6 bases). V gave up 1 base and J gave up 5 bases, with 13 bases separating them. CDR1 and CDR2 from the germline V gene are SGHDT and YYEEEE. This CDR3 region has 15 residues. CDR3 sequence (DNA): TGTGCCAGCAGCTTGTACAGGGTATGGGATCAGCCCCAGCATTTT. This sequence encodes CASSLYRVWDQPQHF.

J is TRBJ2-2 and V is TRBV4-2, with D tentatively TRBD1 (5 bases). The closer fit of TRBJ1-3 to the DNA end suggests the J call may be wrong. This CDR3 region has 18 residues. Germline-derived CDR1 and CDR2 are LGHNA and YNFKEQ. CDR3 bases: TGTGCCAGCAGCCAAGATGCCCGGGACGGAAACTCTGGAAACACCATATATTTT. The encoded protein is CASSQDARDGNSGNTIYF.

This clone was recorded a few times. This chain links TRBV11-2 with TRBJ2-7; D gene ambiguous. Trimming left V 0 bases short and J 0 bases short, with 6 bases between. Germline V gene lookup returns CDR1 SGHAT and CDR2 FQNNGV. The CDR3 is made up of 14 amino acids. The CDR3 here is CASSLEPSSYEQYF. In DNA form, the CDR3 reads TGTGCCAGCAGCTTAGAGCCAAGCTCCTACGAGCAGTACTTC.

Ten or more counts support this clone. V is TRBV6-9 and J is TRBJ2-1; TRBD2 agrees at 8 bases. From germline, CDR1 is MNHGY and CDR2 SVAAGI. J was trimmed by 6 bases and V by 3 bases; bases with no gene match: 7. This CDR3 is 15 amino acids long. The chain's CDR3 is CASSYRREVPNEQFF. The CDR3 DNA reads as TGTGCCAGCAGTTACAGGCGGGAGGTTCCCAATGAGCAGTTCTTC.

In this sample, this clone turned up a few times. V is TRBV18 and J is TRBJ2-1; 13 nucleotides align to TRBD2. CDR1 and CDR2 from the germline V gene are KGHSH and LQKENI. The CDR3 loop spans 17 amino acids. Trimming at V came to 3 bases and at J to 8 bases, leaving 10 bases not matched to a gene. The CDR3 DNA reads as TGTGCCAGCTCACCCGTGGGACTAGCGGGAACCAGCGATGAGCAGTTCTTC. It specifies CASSPVGLAGTSDEQFF. The complete variable domain, with remaining parts taken from reference TRBV18 and TRBJ2-1, reads NAGVMQNPRHLVRRRGQEARLRCSPMKGHSHVYWYRQLPEEGLKFMVYLQKENIIDESGMPKERFSAEFPKEGPSILRIQQVVRGDSAAYFCASSPVGLAGTSDEQFFGPGTRLTVL.

This sequence joins TRBV9 and TRBJ1-4; 7 bases are a match to TRBD1. From germline, CDR1 is SGDLS and CDR2 YYNGEE. Germline trimming cut 4 bases from V and 1 base from J; bases unmatched to any gene: 1. The CDR3 covers 14 residues. The chain's CDR3 is CASSRDRTNEKLFF. In nucleotides, the CDR3 is TGTGCCAGCAGCCGGGACAGAACTAATGAAAAACTGTTTTTT.

This clone was picked up one time. The rearrangement uses TRBV2 and TRBJ1-5; maybe TRBD1 (6 bases). V was pared by 3 bases and J by 1 base, with 10 bases between. Germline V CDR1 and CDR2: SNHLY, FYNNEI. There are 15 residues in the CDR3. CDR3 nucleotides: TGTGCCAGCAGTGACCAGGACAGAAGCAATCAGCCCCAGCATTTT. This encodes CASSDQDRSNQPQHF. Variable domain in full (rest from reference TRBV2 and TRBJ1-5): EPEVTQTPSHQVTQMGQEVILRCVPISNHLYFYWYRQILGQKVEFLVSFYNNEISEKSEIFDDQFSVERPDGSNFTLKIRSTKLEDSAMYFCASSDQDRSNQPQHFGDGTRLSIL.

The genes are TRBV6-1 and TRBJ1-5; D unclear. Germline V gene data show CDR1 as MNHNS and CDR2 as SASEGT. The V end lost 1 base, the J end lost 6 bases, and 4 bases lay between the germline ends. The CDR3 sequence is 12 residues long. For the CDR3, the DNA is TGTGCCAGCAGTGAAGGGGCTCAGCCCCAGCATTTT. It specifies CASSEGAQPQHF.

This clone was observed a single time. It is likely a read error: a sequence one base away is far more abundant. The chain carries TRBV25-1 and TRBJ2-2; no clear D. CDR1 and CDR2 (germline): MGHDK, SYGVNS. Trimming pared 5 bases from V and 4 bases from J, leaving 11 bases between. CDR3 size: 14 residues. CDR3 residues: CASSLQVSTGELFF. The CDR3 nucleotides read TGTGCCAGCAGTCTGCAGGTGAGCACCGGGGAGCTGTTTTTT.

This clone appeared a single time. This probably arose from a read error, given a far larger clone one base away. This chain joins TRBV6-5 and TRBJ1-2; perhaps TRBD1 as D (6 bases). CDR1 and CDR2 from the germline V gene are MNHEY and SVGAGI. The CDR3 has 16 amino acids. The ends were cut back, 4 bases at V and 8 bases at J, with 23 bases in the middle. CDR3 coding DNA: TGTGCCAGCAGTTCCATCCCCGGGGCAGGGGCGGGAGGCTACACCTTC. Residues: CASSSIPGAGAGGYTF.

This chain links TRBV4-1 with TRBJ2-7; the D gene is possibly TRBD1 (6 bases). V lost 4 bases and J lost 3, with 16 bases in between. CDR1 MGHRA and CDR2 YSYEKL come from the germline V gene. The CDR3 extends over 15 amino acids. CDR3 coding DNA: TGCGCCAGCAGCCGCTCCGGGACACAGGACTACGAGCAGTACTTC. Encoded protein: CASSRSGTQDYEQYF.